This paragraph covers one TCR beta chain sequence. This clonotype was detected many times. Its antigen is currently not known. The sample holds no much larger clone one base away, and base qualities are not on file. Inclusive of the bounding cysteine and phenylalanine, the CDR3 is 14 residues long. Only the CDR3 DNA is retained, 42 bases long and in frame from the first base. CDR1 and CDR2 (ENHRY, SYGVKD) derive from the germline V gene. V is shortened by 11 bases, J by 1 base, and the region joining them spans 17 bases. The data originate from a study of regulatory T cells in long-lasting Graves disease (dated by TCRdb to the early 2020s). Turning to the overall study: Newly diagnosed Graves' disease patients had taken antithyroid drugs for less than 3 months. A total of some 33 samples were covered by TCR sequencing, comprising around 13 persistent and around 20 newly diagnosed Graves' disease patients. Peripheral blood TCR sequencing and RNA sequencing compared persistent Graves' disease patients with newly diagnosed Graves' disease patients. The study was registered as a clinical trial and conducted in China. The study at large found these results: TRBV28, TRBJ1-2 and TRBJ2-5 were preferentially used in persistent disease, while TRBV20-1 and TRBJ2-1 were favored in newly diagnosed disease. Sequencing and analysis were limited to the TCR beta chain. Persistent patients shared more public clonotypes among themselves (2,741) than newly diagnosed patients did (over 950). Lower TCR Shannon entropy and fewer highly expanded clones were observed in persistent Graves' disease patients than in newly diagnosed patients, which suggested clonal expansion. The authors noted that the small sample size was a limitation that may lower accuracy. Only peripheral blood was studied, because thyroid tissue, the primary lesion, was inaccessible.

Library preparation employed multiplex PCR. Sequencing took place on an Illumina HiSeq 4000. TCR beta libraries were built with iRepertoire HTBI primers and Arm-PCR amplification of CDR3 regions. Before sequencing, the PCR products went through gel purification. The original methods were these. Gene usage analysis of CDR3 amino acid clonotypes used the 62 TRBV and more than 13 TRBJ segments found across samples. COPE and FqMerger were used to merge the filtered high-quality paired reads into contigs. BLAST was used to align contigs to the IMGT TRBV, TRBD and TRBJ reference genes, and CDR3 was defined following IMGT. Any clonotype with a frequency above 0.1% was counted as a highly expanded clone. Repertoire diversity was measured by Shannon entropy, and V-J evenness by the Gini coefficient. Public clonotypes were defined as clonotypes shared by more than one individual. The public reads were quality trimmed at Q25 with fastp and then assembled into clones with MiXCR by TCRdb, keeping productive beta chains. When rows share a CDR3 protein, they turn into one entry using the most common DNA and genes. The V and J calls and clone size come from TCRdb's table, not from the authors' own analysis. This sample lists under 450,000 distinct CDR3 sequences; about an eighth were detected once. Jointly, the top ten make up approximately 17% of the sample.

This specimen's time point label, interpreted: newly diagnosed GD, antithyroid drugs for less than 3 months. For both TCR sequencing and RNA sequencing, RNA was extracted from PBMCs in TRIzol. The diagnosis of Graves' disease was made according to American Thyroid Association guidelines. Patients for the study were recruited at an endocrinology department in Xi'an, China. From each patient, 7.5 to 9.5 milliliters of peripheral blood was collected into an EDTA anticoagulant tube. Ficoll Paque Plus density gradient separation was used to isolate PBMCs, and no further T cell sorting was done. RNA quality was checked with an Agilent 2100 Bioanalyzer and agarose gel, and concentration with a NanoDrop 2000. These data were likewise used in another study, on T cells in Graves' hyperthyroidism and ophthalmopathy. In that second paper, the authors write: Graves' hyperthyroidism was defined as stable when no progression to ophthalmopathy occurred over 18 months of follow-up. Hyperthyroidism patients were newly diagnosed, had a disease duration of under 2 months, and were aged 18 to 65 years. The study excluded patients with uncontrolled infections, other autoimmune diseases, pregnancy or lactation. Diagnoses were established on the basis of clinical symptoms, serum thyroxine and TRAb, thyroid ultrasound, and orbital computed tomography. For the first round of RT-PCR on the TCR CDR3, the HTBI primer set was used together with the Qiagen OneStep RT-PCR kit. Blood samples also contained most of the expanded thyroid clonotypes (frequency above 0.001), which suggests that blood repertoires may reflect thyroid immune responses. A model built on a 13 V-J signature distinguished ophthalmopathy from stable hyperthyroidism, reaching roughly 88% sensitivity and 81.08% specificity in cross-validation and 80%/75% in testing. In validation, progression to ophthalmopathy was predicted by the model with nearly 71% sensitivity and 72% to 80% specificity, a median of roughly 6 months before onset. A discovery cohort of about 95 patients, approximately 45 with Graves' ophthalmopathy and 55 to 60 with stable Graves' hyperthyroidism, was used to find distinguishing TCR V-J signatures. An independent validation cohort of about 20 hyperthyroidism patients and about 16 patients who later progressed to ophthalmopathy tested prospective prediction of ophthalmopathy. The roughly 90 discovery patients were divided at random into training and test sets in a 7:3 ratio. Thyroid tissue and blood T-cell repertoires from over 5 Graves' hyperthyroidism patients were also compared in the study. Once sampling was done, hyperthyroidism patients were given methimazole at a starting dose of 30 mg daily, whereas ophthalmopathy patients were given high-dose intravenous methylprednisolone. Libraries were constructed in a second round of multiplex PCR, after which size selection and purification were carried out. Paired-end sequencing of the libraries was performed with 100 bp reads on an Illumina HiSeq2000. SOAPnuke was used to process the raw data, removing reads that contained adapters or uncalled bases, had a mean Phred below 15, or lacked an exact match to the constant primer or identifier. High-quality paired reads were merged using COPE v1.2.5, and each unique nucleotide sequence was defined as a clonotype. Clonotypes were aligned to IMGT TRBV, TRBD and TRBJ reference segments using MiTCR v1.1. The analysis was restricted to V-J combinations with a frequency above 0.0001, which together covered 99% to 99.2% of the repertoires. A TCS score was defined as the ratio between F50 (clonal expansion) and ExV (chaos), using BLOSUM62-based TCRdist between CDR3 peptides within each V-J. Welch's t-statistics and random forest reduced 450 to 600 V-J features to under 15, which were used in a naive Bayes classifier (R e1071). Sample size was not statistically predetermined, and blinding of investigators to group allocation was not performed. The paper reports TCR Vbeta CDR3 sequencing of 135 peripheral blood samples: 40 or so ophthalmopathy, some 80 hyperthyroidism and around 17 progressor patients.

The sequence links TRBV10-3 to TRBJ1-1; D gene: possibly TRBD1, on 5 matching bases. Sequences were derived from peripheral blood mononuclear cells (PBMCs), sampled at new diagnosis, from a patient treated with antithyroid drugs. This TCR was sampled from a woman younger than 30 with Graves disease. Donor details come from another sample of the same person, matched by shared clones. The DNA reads TGTGCCCCCCCTCCGGGACGGACGAACACTGAAGCTTTCTTT. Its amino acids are CAPPPGRTNTEAFF.